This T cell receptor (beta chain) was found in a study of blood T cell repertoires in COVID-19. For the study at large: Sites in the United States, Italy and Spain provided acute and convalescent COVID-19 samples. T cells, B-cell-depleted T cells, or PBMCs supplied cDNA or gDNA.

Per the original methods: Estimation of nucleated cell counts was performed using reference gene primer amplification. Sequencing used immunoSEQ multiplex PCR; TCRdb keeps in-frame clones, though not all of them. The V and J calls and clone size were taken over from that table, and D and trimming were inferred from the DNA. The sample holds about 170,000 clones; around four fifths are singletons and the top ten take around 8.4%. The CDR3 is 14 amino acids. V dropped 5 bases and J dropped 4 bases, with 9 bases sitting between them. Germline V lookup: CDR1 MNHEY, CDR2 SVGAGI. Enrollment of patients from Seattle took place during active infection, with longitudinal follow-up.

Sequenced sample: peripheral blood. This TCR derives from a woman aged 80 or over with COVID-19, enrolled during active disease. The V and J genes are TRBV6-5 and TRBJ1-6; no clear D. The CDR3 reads CASSTGRYNSPLHF. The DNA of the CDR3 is TGTGCCAGCAGTACTGGGAGATATAATTCACCCCTCCACTTT.